Listed here is a single T cell receptor beta chain. In its sample, this clonotype was seen many times. Its antigen remains unidentified. Qualities for individual bases were not recorded, and no much larger clone is one base off. Its CDR3 holds 16 amino acids, cysteine through phenylalanine. The sequence is cut down to CDR3 DNA, 48 bases in frame from base 1. Clipping removes 0 bases from V and 5 bases from J, with 5 as the unmatched junction base count. CDR1 and CDR2 (DFQATT, SNEGSKA) derive from the germline V gene (reference sequence). This was a case-control study nested in a cohort of healthcare workers in London, UK, who had nasopharyngeal swab PCR tests and blood samples taken every week. Between 23 and 31 March 2020, the week of the UK lockdown, healthcare workers were enrolled and then followed up weekly for as long as 16 weeks. This sample is drawn from a study of early T cells in non-severe SARS-CoV-2 infection (dated by TCRdb to the early 2020s). A note on the overall study: Bulk RNA from unsorted whole blood was used for TCR sequencing, so alpha and beta chains could not be paired.

Receptors were amplified or captured by 5' RACE. Instrument used: NextSeq 500. Unique molecular identifiers were attached to individual cDNA molecules in the TCR library protocol so that sequencing error and PCR bias could be corrected. Sequencing covered both TCR alpha and beta chains, and within each sample the abundances of alpha and beta sequences were tightly co-correlated. The original methods were these. Decombinator V4 was used to annotate the V gene, J gene and CDR3 of the TCR sequences. TCRs were defined as expanded if a significant change between any two time points was detected under a Poisson model with p below 0.0001. TCR abundances were normalised to the total number of TCRs sequenced per sample and were expressed as counts per million. MAIT TCRs were defined by TRAV1-2 paired with TRAJ12, TRAJ20 or TRAJ33, and iNKT TCRs by TRAV10 paired with TRAJ18. VDJdb, accessed 1 November 2021, was searched for CMV, EBV and SARS-CoV-2 annotated TCRs, with TCRs annotated for multiple antigens excluded. TCRdb took the public reads, trimmed them with fastp at Q25, ran MiXCR for clone calling and kept in-frame beta chains. Identical CDR3 proteins give one entry, which carries the most common genes and DNA. The V and J calls shown here were made by TCRdb, not taken from the authors' results. The sample contains tens of thousands of distinct CDR3 sequences, 10% to 15% of them found a single time. Around 9.1% of the sample is in the top ten clones.

General conclusions and limits of the study: VDJdb matching was skewed toward anti-spike CD8 responses, so virus-specific expansions were likely underestimated and private and CD4 specificities were missed.

Sequenced material: whole blood. This clonotype originated in an adult who was a healthcare worker with PCR-confirmed SARS-CoV-2 infection or an uninfected control (not recorded which). The chain is assembled from TRBV20-1 and TRBJ2-2, and TRBD2 matches 11 of the central bases. The CDR3 region: CSARDALAGGTGELFF. The DNA reads as follows: TGCAGTGCTAGAGATGCCCTAGCGGGAGGTACCGGGGAGCTGTTTTTT.